The source of this TCR beta chain is a study of T cell responses to AZD1222 COVID-19 vaccine (dated by TCRdb to the early 2020s). General notes on the study: A total of more than 230 trial participants underwent TCR sequencing, of whom some 210 received two doses of AZD1222 and around 26 received two doses of the MenACWY control vaccine. Enrollment into the trials was organized by age into subgroups of 18-55, 56-69 and 70-plus years, and those subgroups contained roughly 150, 30 and 60 TCR-sequenced participants, respectively. Summary of the overall study and its limitations: Most participants were white British and females outnumbered males, and the authors suggested that clonal diversity may have been underestimated. Because no day 14 peak-response samples were available, the repertoires could be characterized only after the peak T cell response. After two AZD1222 doses, spike-specific TCR breadth and depth were significantly higher than at day 0 and than in MenACWY recipients. Reportedly, almost half of the unique spike-specific TCRs recognized epitopes lying outside the regions that are mutated in the B.1.351 and B.1.1.7 variants. Conclusions about previously exposed vaccinees are limited, since just a handful of AZD1222 recipients were seropositive for SARS-CoV-2 at baseline. The 56-69-year group was small, and its depth increase did not reach significance, likely because of low power. Vaccine-associated CD4 TCRs spanned the whole spike protein, with dominant responses in regions 160-218 and 743-854.

In the case of this clone: Its antigen is currently not known. No base quality values were provided; no much bigger clone lies one nucleotide off.

The CDR3 regions of human TCRbeta chains were analyzed by immunosequencing. The study's processing was this. TCRs in the repertoires were matched against a reference library of SARS-CoV-2-specific TCRs that had been generated with the MIRA antigen-specificity platform. Breadth was defined as the fraction of unique TCRs that were SARS-CoV-2-associated, and depth was defined as the fraction of total T cells that were SARS-CoV-2-associated. Using the MIRA data, each spike-specific TCR was assigned both to the spike region to which the TCR was reactive and to a CD4 or CD8 class. Log10-transformed breadth and depth values were compared by one-way ANOVA with Sidak's multiple comparisons tests. TCRdb re-hosts the immuneACCESS table, in-frame sequences only. Its copies lack some clones; in the studies checked, an unresolved V gene accounts for under half of them, and the cause for the rest is not known. The V and J calls and the clone size are those of that table, but D and trimming were determined from the DNA. Present in this sample are about 81,000 clones, 85% to 90% of which were seen just once. The ten largest account for 5.6% of the sample.

In light of the paper, this sample's time point label describes: about 28 days (+/-7) after the second vaccine dose. AZD1222 recipients whose second dose came at about 4 weeks and those whose second dose came at about 12 weeks were combined into one group, since spike-specific TCR depth and breadth did not differ between the two schedules. Samples from vaccinated people were obtained from the UK trials COV001 and COV002, which included a single-blind randomized controlled phase 2/3 trial of AZD1222 (ChAdOx1 nCoV-19) in healthy adults. For TCRbeta chain sequencing, PBMC samples were collected from trial participants at day 0 and at day 28 after the second dose. The CDR3 runs 14 residues from the cysteine to the phenylalanine. The DNA shown is the 42-base CDR3, in frame from base 1. As encoded in the germline V gene (reference sequence), CDR1 is SEHNR while CDR2 is FQNEAQ. Germline trimming: 5 bases from V, 4 bases from J; junction bases outside gene matches: 4.

The receptor's source is an adult who received the AZD1222 COVID-19 vaccine. This chain is built from TRBV7-9 and TRBJ2-7, with 11 bases aligning to TRBD1. The sample here was peripheral blood, taken 28 days after the second AZD1222 dose. CDR3 loop: CASSTGQGAYEQYF. The nucleotides are TGTGCCAGCAGCACAGGACAGGGGGCATACGAGCAGTACTTC.